This T cell receptor beta chain was sequenced during a study of monozygotic twins with inflammatory bowel disease. Whole-study findings and limits: Among patients, repertoires may have gained variability from differing immunosuppressive treatments. For IBD patients, clonotypes shared with others were fewer than for healthy twins, especially with disease activity.

A remark on this clonotype: As yet, its antigen is unknown.

Whole blood supplied total RNA, and T cells were not sorted. Per germline, CDR1 DFQATT and CDR2 SNEGSKA (reference sequence). The CDR3 spans 14 residues. Reanalyzing the 5' RACE reads, TCRdb keeps one entry per CDR3 protein, without DNA. This listing includes roughly 300,000 distinct CDR3 sequences. This chain uses TRBV20-1 with TRBJ2-1; TCRdb names TRBD2, which stays unverified in the absence of DNA. Sequencing input: blood. The sequence was collected from a human donor with ulcerative colitis or Crohn's disease, or a healthy co-twin of an affected twin (not recorded which). The CDR3 region is CSATSGRHLDEQFF.